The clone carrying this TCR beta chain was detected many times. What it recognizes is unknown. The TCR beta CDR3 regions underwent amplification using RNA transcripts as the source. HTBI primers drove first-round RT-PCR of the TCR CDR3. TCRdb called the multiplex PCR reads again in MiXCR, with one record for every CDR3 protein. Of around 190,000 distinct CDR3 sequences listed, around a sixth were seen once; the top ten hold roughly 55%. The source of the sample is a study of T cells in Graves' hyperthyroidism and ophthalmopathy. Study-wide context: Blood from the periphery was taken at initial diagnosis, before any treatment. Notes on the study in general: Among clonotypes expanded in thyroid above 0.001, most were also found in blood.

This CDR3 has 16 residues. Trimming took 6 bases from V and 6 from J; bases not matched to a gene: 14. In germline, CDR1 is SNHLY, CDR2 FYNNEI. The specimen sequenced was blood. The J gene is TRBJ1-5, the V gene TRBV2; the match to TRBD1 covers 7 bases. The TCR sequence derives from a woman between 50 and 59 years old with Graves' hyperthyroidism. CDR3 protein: CASRTAGEGAGQPQHF. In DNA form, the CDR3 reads TGTGCCAGCAGAACAGCCGGGGAGGGGGCTGGTCAGCCCCAGCATTTT. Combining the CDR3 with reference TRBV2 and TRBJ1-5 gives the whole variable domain EPEVTQTPSHQVTQMGQEVILRCVPISNHLYFYWYRQILGQKVEFLVSFYNNEISEKSEIFDDQFSVERPDGSNFTLKIRSTKLEDSAMYFCASRTAGEGAGQPQHFGDGTRLSIL.